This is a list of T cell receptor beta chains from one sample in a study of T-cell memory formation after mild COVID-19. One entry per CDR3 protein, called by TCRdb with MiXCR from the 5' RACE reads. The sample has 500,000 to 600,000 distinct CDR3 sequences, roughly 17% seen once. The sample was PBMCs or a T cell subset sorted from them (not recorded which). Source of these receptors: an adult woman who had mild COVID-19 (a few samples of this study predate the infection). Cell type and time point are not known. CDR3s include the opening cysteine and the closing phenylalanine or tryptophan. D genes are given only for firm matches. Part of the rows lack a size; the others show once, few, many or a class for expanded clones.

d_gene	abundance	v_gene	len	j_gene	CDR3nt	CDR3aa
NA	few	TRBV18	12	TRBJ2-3	TGTGCCAGCTCACCAGTGCCAGATACGCAGTATTTT	CASSPVPDTQYF
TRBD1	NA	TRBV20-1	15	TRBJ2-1	TGCAGTGCTAGTGATCCCAGGGGGCAGGGCAATGAGCAGTTCTTC	CSASDPRGQGNEQFF
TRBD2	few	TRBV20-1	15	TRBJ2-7	TGCAGTGCCCCGACTGTAGGTCCGGGGGGGTACGAGCAGTACTTC	CSAPTVGPGGYEQYF
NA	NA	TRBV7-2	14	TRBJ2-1	TGTGCCAGCAGCTTCGCCCTGGCGGACAATGAGCAGTTCTTC	CASSFALADNEQFF
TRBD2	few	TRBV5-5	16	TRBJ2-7	TGTGCCAGCAGCCCTCTTAGCGGGGACGCTGTGTACGAGCAGTACTTC	CASSPLSGDAVYEQYF
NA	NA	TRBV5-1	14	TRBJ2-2	TGCGCCAGCACCCGGGAGCGACGCACCGGGGAGCTGTTTTTT	CASTRERRTGELFF
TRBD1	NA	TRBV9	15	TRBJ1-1	TGTGCCAGCAGCGTCCACGGGACAGGGGCAACTGAAGCTTTCTTT	CASSVHGTGATEAFF
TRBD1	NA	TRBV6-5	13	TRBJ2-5	TGTGCCAGCAGCCGACAGGGCTGGGAGACCCAGTACTTC	CASSRQGWETQYF
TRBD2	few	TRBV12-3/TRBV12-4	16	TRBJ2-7	TGTGCCAGCAGCAGCCTTGGCGGGAGGGCTATCTACGAGCAGTACTTC	CASSSLGGRAIYEQYF
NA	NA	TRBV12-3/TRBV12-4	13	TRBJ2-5	TGTGCCAGCAGTTCAGACAGTCGAAAGACCCAGTACTTC	CASSSDSRKTQYF
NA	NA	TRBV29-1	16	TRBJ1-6	TGCAGCGTGCAAGGGGGTTACCGTCCCTATAATTCACCCCTCCACTTT	CSVQGGYRPYNSPLHF
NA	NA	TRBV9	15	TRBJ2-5	TGTGCCAGCAGCGTAGAGGTGGTACCCCAAGAGACCCAGTACTTC	CASSVEVVPQETQYF
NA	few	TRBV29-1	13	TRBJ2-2	TGCAGCGTTGAAGAAAGGGGGACCGGGGAGCTGTTTTTT	CSVEERGTGELFF
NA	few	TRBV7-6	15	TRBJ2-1	TGTGCCAGCAGCTTGGACCAGAACTCCTACAATGAGCAGTTCTTC	CASSLDQNSYNEQFF
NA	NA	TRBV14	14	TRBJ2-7	TGTGCCAGCAGCCAAAATACCGCAGGAAACGAGCAGTACTTC	CASSQNTAGNEQYF
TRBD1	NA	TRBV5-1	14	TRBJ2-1	TGCGCCAGCCAGAGGACCGGGACAGGCAATGAGCAGTTCTTC	CASQRTGTGNEQFF
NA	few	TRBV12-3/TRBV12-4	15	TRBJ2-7	TGTGCCAGCTCGATAGTCTTCGGCCCACCCTACGAGCAGTACTTC	CASSIVFGPPYEQYF
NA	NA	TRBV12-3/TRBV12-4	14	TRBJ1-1	TGTGCCAGCAGTCAACCCGGGGGGAAGAGTGGAGCTTTCTTT	CASSQPGGKSGAFF
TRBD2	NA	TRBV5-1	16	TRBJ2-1	TGCGCCAGCAGCGTCACGGGACTAGCGGGGGGCGGTGAGCAGTTCTTC	CASSVTGLAGGGEQFF
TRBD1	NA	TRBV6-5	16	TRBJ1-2	TGTGCCAGCAGTGGACAGGCGACGAGGGTCTGGCAAAGCTACACCTTC	CASSGQATRVWQSYTF
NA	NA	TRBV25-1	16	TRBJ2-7	TGTGCCAGCAGGGCACCCGGGGGGACAGGTGCCTACGAGCAGTACTTC	CASRAPGGTGAYEQYF
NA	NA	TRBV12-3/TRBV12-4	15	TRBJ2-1	TGTGCCAGCCGCGACGGGCAGGGCTCCTACAATGAGCAGTTCTTC	CASRDGQGSYNEQFF
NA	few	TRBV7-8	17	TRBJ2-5	TGTGCCAGCAGAACTGGAGGGCTAGGGAGGAAAGAAGAGACCCAGTACTTC	CASRTGGLGRKEETQYF
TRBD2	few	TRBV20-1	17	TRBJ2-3	TGCAGTGCTAGAGGGACTAGCGGAACCTCGCGCACAGATACGCAGTATTTT	CSARGTSGTSRTDTQYF
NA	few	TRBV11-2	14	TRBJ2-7	TGTGCCAGCAGCTTTGGCGGGACAGCCTACGAGCAGTACTTC	CASSFGGTAYEQYF
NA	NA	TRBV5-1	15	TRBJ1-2	TGCGCCAGCAGCTTGGGGATGCCCGGGCGGGATGGCTACACCTTC	CASSLGMPGRDGYTF
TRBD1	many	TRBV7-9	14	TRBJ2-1	TGTGCCAGCAACCAGGGACAGGGGTCCAATGAGCAGTTCTTC	CASNQGQGSNEQFF
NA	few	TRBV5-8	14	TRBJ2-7	TGTGCCAGCAGCTTACGGACGGGCTGGGAGGAGCAGTACTTC	CASSLRTGWEEQYF
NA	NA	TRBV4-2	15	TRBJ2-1	TGTGCCAGCAGCCAAGTTACTAGCTCCTACAATGAGCAGTTCTTC	CASSQVTSSYNEQFF
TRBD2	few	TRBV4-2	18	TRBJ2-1	TGTGCCAGCAGCCGGGGACTAGCGGGAGGTCTGGGAGACAATGAGCAGTTCTTC	CASSRGLAGGLGDNEQFF
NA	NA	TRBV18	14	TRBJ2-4	TGTGCCAGCTCACGCGGACAGTCAGGGGACATTCAGTACTTC	CASSRGQSGDIQYF
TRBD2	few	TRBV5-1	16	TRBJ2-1	TGCGCCAGCAGGCCCGGACTAGCGGTCTCCTACAATGAGCAGTTCTTC	CASRPGLAVSYNEQFF
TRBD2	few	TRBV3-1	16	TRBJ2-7	TGTGCCAGCAGCCAAGATCCCAGCGGGGGGGACTACGAGCAGTACTTC	CASSQDPSGGDYEQYF
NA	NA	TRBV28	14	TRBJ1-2	TGTGCCAGCACCCTCTCCCTGGGGGACTATGGCTACACCTTC	CASTLSLGDYGYTF
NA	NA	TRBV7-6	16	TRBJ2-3	TGTGCCAGCAGTCCCAGCGGAGCCTCTAGCACAGATACGCAGTATTTT	CASSPSGASSTDTQYF
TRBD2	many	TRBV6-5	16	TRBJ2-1	TGTGCCAGCAGTTCTCTAGCGGGCAGCTCCTACAATGAGCAGTTCTTC	CASSSLAGSSYNEQFF
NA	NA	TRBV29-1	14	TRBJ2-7	TGCAGCGTCAGCGACAGATATAATTCCTACGAGCAGTACTTC	CSVSDRYNSYEQYF
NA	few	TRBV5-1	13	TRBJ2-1	TGCGCCAGCAGCTTGCGGGCAGCGGACGAGCAGTTCTTC	CASSLRAADEQFF
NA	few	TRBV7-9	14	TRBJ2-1	TGTGCCAGCAGCTTTCTATCCACCTACAATGAGCAGTTCTTC	CASSFLSTYNEQFF
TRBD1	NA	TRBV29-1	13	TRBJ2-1	TGCAGCACGGGACAGGGGAGGGTTAATGAGCAGTTCTTC	CSTGQGRVNEQFF
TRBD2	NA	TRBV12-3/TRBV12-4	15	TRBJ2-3	TGTGCCAGCAGTACTCCGGGAGGCCGCACAGATACGCAGTATTTT	CASSTPGGRTDTQYF
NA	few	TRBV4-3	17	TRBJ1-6	TGCGCCAGCAGCCAAGATCTTCCCGCGCAGGGAACTTCACCCCTCCACTTT	CASSQDLPAQGTSPLHF
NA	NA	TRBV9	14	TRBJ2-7	TGTGCCAGCAGCCCCACCGGGCCCCTGGTAGAGCAGTACTTC	CASSPTGPLVEQYF
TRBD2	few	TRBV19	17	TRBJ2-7	TGTGCCAGTAGTCCCGGGACTAGCGGGAGACGGCGCTACGAGCAGTACTTC	CASSPGTSGRRRYEQYF
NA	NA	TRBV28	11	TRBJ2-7	TGTGCCAGCAGGAGAGAAAGAGTGCAGTACTTC	CASRRERVQYF
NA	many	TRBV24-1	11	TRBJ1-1	TGTGCCACCAGCGGAGGTACTGAAGCTTTCTTT	CATSGGTEAFF
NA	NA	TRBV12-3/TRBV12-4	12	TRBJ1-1	TGTGCCAGCGGGCTTCAGGCCACTGAAGCTTTCTTT	CASGLQATEAFF
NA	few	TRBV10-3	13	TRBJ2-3	TGTGCCATCAGGGGGGGAAGCACAGATACGCAGTATTTT	CAIRGGSTDTQYF
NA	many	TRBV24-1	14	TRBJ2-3	TGTGCCACCAGTGATTTTGCGGGGTCGGATACGCAGTATTTT	CATSDFAGSDTQYF
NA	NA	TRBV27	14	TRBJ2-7	TGTGCCAGCAGTCTAACAGTCCTTTCCTACGAGCAGTACTTC	CASSLTVLSYEQYF